A selection of T cell receptor beta chains follows, all from one sample in a study of T-cell reconstitution after alpha-beta-depleted transplantation in children. TCRdb redid the calling of the PCR reads with MiXCR, one entry per CDR3 protein. The profile shows about 460,000 distinct CDR3 sequences, around 12% of them singletons. The source was PBMCs from the stem cell graft donor, collected from the stem cell graft. These receptors all come from a human donor who donated a stem cell graft to a child with combined immunodeficiency. Both conserved end residues are part of each CDR3. The D gene is left open where the match is weak. Clone size is stated in some rows and not others, as once, few, many or a class when expanded.

J gene: TRBJ2-3; V gene: TRBV5-1; clone size: .; D gene: .; CDR3 DNA: TGCGCCAGCAGCTTGGACTATACGGATACGCAGTATTTT; CDR3 protein: CASSLDYTDTQYF
J gene: TRBJ2-5; V gene: TRBV3-1; clone size: .; D gene: .; CDR3 DNA: TGTGCCAGCAGCCAGATGGACTGGAGGATCGAGACCCAGTACTTC; CDR3 protein: CASSQMDWRIETQYF
J gene: TRBJ2-7; V gene: TRBV4-3; clone size: .; D gene: .; CDR3 DNA: TGCGCCAGCAGCCAAGATCGACACCATTCCTACGAGCAGTACTTC; CDR3 protein: CASSQDRHHSYEQYF
J gene: TRBJ1-2; V gene: TRBV6-5; clone size: few; D gene: .; CDR3 DNA: TGTGCCAGCAGTTACTCGAGTTGGGGACGGGTCTCTGCTAACTATGGCTACACCTTC; CDR3 protein: CASSYSSWGRVSANYGYTF
J gene: TRBJ2-5; V gene: TRBV27; clone size: many; D gene: .; CDR3 DNA: TGTGCCAGCAGTTTATTAGAGTTGAGTCCCCAGTACTTC; CDR3 protein: CASSLLELSPQYF
J gene: TRBJ2-7; V gene: TRBV5-1; clone size: few; D gene: .; CDR3 DNA: TGCGCCAGCGCTATGACAGGCGGGGGCTTCGAGCAGTACTTC; CDR3 protein: CASAMTGGGFEQYF
J gene: TRBJ1-6; V gene: TRBV6-2/TRBV6-3; clone size: few; D gene: TRBD1; CDR3 DNA: TGTGCCAGCAGTTACTGGATGACAGGAGTGGGTTATCGGGGACAGAATTCACCCCTCCACTTT; CDR3 protein: CASSYWMTGVGYRGQNSPLHF
J gene: TRBJ1-4; V gene: TRBV7-8; clone size: many; D gene: TRBD1; CDR3 DNA: TGTGCCAGCAGCTTGGGACAGGGGGATGAAAAACTGTTTTTT; CDR3 protein: CASSLGQGDEKLFF
J gene: TRBJ2-7; V gene: TRBV12-3/TRBV12-4; clone size: many; D gene: TRBD1; CDR3 DNA: TGTGCCAGCAGCCTCACGGACAGGGTCAACGAGCAGTACTTC; CDR3 protein: CASSLTDRVNEQYF
J gene: TRBJ2-5; V gene: TRBV4-3; clone size: few; D gene: .; CDR3 DNA: TGCGCCAGCAGCCAGGTTGGGTCTCACCTTGAGACCCAGTACTTC; CDR3 protein: CASSQVGSHLETQYF
J gene: TRBJ1-1; V gene: TRBV29-1; clone size: .; D gene: .; CDR3 DNA: TGCAGCGTTGAGGGGGGGCTGAACACTGAAGCTTTCTTT; CDR3 protein: CSVEGGLNTEAFF
J gene: TRBJ2-7; V gene: TRBV6-2/TRBV6-3; clone size: few; D gene: TRBD1; CDR3 DNA: TGTGCCAGCAGTTACCGGACAGGGGGCAGCGGGACTAGCTTGGACGAGCAGTACTTC; CDR3 protein: CASSYRTGGSGTSLDEQYF
J gene: TRBJ2-7; V gene: TRBV20-1; clone size: .; D gene: .; CDR3 DNA: TGCAGTGCTAGACCTCGGGGGAGCTCCTACGAGCAGTACTTC; CDR3 protein: CSARPRGSSYEQYF
J gene: TRBJ1-2; V gene: TRBV12-3/TRBV12-4; clone size: many; D gene: .; CDR3 DNA: TGTGCCAGCAGTTCCCACGGGACGGACTACTATGGCTACACCTTC; CDR3 protein: CASSSHGTDYYGYTF
J gene: TRBJ2-1; V gene: TRBV12-3/TRBV12-4; clone size: .; D gene: .; CDR3 DNA: TGTGCCAGCAGTCTCGGGGACACAAATGAGCAGTTCTTC; CDR3 protein: CASSLGDTNEQFF
J gene: TRBJ1-3; V gene: TRBV7-9; clone size: .; D gene: .; CDR3 DNA: TGTGCCAGCAGCTCGGTAGGGGGCTCTGGAAACACCATATATTTT; CDR3 protein: CASSSVGGSGNTIYF
J gene: TRBJ2-1; V gene: TRBV12-3/TRBV12-4; clone size: many; D gene: .; CDR3 DNA: TGTGCCAGCAGTTTCCGTACGGGGGTAATAGGGCAGTTCTTC; CDR3 protein: CASSFRTGVIGQFF
J gene: TRBJ1-5; V gene: TRBV6-5; clone size: few; D gene: TRBD1; CDR3 DNA: TGTGCCAGCAGTTTGGACAGGGGAGAACAGCCCCAGCATTTT; CDR3 protein: CASSLDRGEQPQHF